Below, 13 T cell receptor beta chains from the same sample are listed, as sequenced in a study of post-analysis software for immune sequencing data. The antigens of these receptors remain unknown. Every TCR beta cDNA library bore unique molecular identifiers. TCRdb reanalysed the PCR reads using MiXCR and keeps one entry per CDR3 protein. The profile covers about 180,000 distinct CDR3 sequences, with over 25% appearing a single time and about 1.6% taken by the ten largest. Study-wide points: Four or five TRBV segments, TRBV5-6, TRBV5-1 and TRBV20-1 among them, were found more frequent in patients than controls.

The specimen was blood. These receptors all come from a girl aged 5-17 years with multiple sclerosis.

This clonotype was seen at least ten times. The chain has TRBV10-3 and TRBJ1-1; possibly TRBD1 for D (6 bases). The CDR3 runs 12 residues. Germline CDR1 is ENHRY and CDR2 is SYGVKD. V lost 6 bases and J 3 bases, leaving 8 bases between the germline ends. CDR3 sequence (DNA): TGTGCCATCAGCGCAGGGGACACTGAAGCTTTCTTT. Amino acids: CAISAGDTEAFF.

The J gene is TRBJ1-1, the V gene TRBV5-1; D is perhaps TRBD1 (6 bases). This CDR3 is 15 amino acids long. The V gene lost 6 bases and the J gene lost 3 bases, with 18 bases spanning the gap. Per the germline V gene, CDR1 is SGHRS and CDR2 is YFSETQ. CDR3 loop: CASTQRGGKYTEAFF. CDR3 nucleotides: TGCGCCAGCACCCAGAGGGGGGGGAAGTACACTGAAGCTTTCTTT. The variable domain in full, with the rest retrieved from reference TRBV5-1 and TRBJ1-1, is KAGVTQTPRYLIKTRGQQVTLSCSPISGHRSVSWYQQTPGQGLQFLFEYFSETQRNKGNFPGRFSGRQFSNSRSEMNVSTLELGDSALYLCASTQRGGKYTEAFFGQGTRLTVV.

V and J are TRBV6-1 and TRBJ2-4, with 7 bases matching TRBD2. The end of the DNA fits TRBJ2-7 better, so the J call may be wrong. The CDR3 runs 15 residues. CDR1 and CDR2 from the germline V gene are MNHNS and SASEGT. CDR3 loop: CASSGMGGSSYEQYF. The CDR3 coding sequence is TGTGCCAGCAGTGGAATGGGCGGGAGCTCCTACGAGCAGTACTTC.

This clonotype came up a few times. One junction end does not reproduce the germline sequence, and a read error may be involved. J is TRBJ2-1 and V is TRBV2; TRBD2 agrees at 13 bases. This CDR3 is 17 amino acids long. Germline V gene lookup returns CDR1 SNHLY and CDR2 FYNNEI. This chain's CDR3 is CASRTRTSGGIYNKQFF. CDR3 sequence (DNA): TGTGCCAGCCGGACACGGACTAGCGGGGGCATCTACAATAAGCAGTTCTTC. Using reference TRBV2 and TRBJ2-1 for the parts outside the CDR3, the full variable domain is EPEVTQTPSHQVTQMGQEVILRCVPISNHLYFYWYRQILGQKVEFLVSFYNNEISEKSEIFDDQFSVERPDGSNFTLKIRSTKLEDSAMYFCASRTRTSGGIYNKQFFGPGTRLTVL.

This clonotype was counted between two and nine times. The chain links TRBV24-1 to TRBJ1-1, with D uncertain. Germline-derived CDR1 and CDR2 are KGHDR and SFDVKD. The CDR3 runs to 15 residues. The V and J ends lost 4 bases and 4 bases respectively, with 15 bases between them. The CDR3: CATSDSRIGSTEAFF. As DNA, the CDR3 is TGTGCCACCAGTGACTCCCGCATAGGGTCCACTGAAGCTTTCTTT.

As concerns this clonotype: Since a much larger clone is just one base distant, this may be a read error. The chain combines TRBV29-1 with TRBJ2-5, with TRBD1 identical over 8 bases. Germline CDR1 and CDR2: SQVTM and ANQGSEA. The junction had 19 bases not matched to a gene; V was cut back by 8 bases and J by 5 bases. The CDR3 runs 16 residues. The chain's CDR3 is CSYYGWDRTASETQYF. CDR3 sequence (DNA): TGCAGCTATTACGGATGGGACAGGACAGCATCGGAGACCCAGTACTTC.

The rearrangement uses TRBV2 and TRBJ2-7; no clear D. CDR1 is SNHLY and CDR2 is FYNNEI in the germline V gene. This CDR3 contains 15 residues. V was cut by 5 bases and J by 0 bases, with 14 bases left in between. CDR3 sequence: CASSPIEKSSYEQYF. For the CDR3, the DNA is TGTGCCAGCAGTCCCATAGAAAAGAGCTCCTACGAGCAGTACTTC.

This clonotype was detected many times. V is TRBV4-1 and J is TRBJ1-1; D unresolved. The V gene's germline CDR1 is MGHRA and CDR2 YSYEKL. With 1 base removed from V and 0 bases from J, the gap between germline ends came to 9 bases. The CDR3 runs to 15 residues. CDR3 in DNA: TGCGCCAGCAGCCAAGGTAGAAACCTGAACACTGAAGCTTTCTTT. Encoded protein: CASSQGRNLNTEAFF.

This clonotype was counted between two and nine times. The CDR3 loop reads CASSSRTSEESLYF. The CDR3 DNA reads as TGTGCCAGCAGCTCGAGAACTAGCGAGGAGTCCTTGTATTTT. The chain has TRBV5-4 and TRBJ2-3; 7 nucleotides line up with TRBD2. V gave up 3 bases and J gave up 14 bases; unmatched junction bases: 15. The germline V gene has CDR1 SGHNT and CDR2 YYREEE (reference sequence). The CDR3 is 14 residues long. Full variable domain (rest looked up from reference TRBV5-4 and TRBJ2-3): ETGVTQSPTHLIKTRGQQVTLRCSSQSGHNTVSWYQQALGQGPQFIFQYYREEENGRGNFPPRFSGLQFPNYSSELNVNALELDDSALYLCASSSRTSEESLYFGPGTRLTVL.

This rearrangement joins TRBV29-1 to TRBJ2-3; D might be TRBD1 or TRBD2, each matching 5 bases. Per the germline V gene, CDR1 is SQVTM and CDR2 is ANQGSEA. V shed 3 bases and J shed 2 bases, with 9 bases lying between them. There are 13 residues in the CDR3. The CDR3 here is CSVEGTNTDTQYF. The CDR3 DNA reads TGCAGCGTTGAGGGGACCAACACAGATACGCAGTATTTT.

There are many counts of this clonotype. V usage is TRBV10-2 and J usage is TRBJ1-4; D not resolved. This CDR3 region has 11 residues. Trimming shortened V by 2 bases and J by 10 bases, and 5 bases separated the two germline ends. Looked up from germline, CDR1 is WSHSY and CDR2 is SAAADI. The chain's CDR3 is CASSEAGKLFF. The CDR3 coding sequence is TGCGCCAGCAGTGAGGCTGGAAAACTGTTTTTT.

This clonotype occurred many times. The chain joins TRBV5-1 to TRBJ2-1, with 9 bases that match TRBD2. The V gene end was trimmed by 2 bases and the J gene end by 6 bases; junction bases not matched to a gene: 9. From germline, CDR1 is SGHRS and CDR2 YFSETQ. CDR3 length equals 16 residues. CDR3 in amino acids: CASSFSGTSNGNEQFF. CDR3 in DNA: TGCGCCAGCAGCTTTTCCGGGACTAGCAACGGCAATGAGCAGTTCTTC.

CDR3 sequence reads: CANRTGTNNEQFF. For the CDR3, the DNA is TGCGCCAACAGGACCGGGACTAATAATGAGCAGTTCTTC. The chain employs TRBV5-1 and TRBJ2-1, with TRBD2 identical over 7 bases. Losses at the gene ends were 9 bases for V and 7 bases for J; bases not matched to a gene: 10. Germline CDR1 is SGHRS and CDR2 is YFSETQ. The CDR3 extends over 13 amino acids.